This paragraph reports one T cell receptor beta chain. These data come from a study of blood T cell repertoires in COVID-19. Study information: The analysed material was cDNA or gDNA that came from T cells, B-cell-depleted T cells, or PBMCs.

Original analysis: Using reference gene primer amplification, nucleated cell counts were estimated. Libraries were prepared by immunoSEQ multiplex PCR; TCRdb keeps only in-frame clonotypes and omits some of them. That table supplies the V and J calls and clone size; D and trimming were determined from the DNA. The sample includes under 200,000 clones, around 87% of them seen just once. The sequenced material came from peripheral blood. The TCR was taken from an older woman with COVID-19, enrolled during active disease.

CDR3 coding DNA: TGTGCCACCAGCAGAGACGTAGTCGGGCAGTTCGGGATCAATGAGCAGTTCTTC. Its translation: CATSRDVVGQFGINEQFF. The chain links TRBV15 to TRBJ2-1; maybe TRBD2 (5 bases). Germline V CDR1 and CDR2: LNHNV, YYDKDF (reference sequence). The V gene lost 0 bases and the J gene lost 6 bases, with 21 bases spanning the gap. The CDR3 is 18 amino acids.